Each of the 15 T cell receptor beta chains below was sequenced from the same sample in a study of blood T cell repertoires in COVID-19. This table comes from immunoSEQ multiplex PCR, and its TCRdb copy is limited to in-frame clones, with some not included. The profile covers roughly 59,000 clones, with under 80% appearing a single time and around 9.7% taken by the ten largest. The sample comprised peripheral blood. The receptors originated from a human donor in a cohort sampled during active COVID-19.

The J gene is TRBJ2-2, the V gene TRBV5-8; maybe TRBD1 (5 bases). From germline, CDR1 is SGHTS and CDR2 YDEGEE. This CDR3 region has 16 residues. V was trimmed by 1 base and J by 1 base, leaving 11 bases between them. The CDR3 DNA reads TGTGCCAGCAGCTTGTCAGGGTTGATGAACACCGGGGAGCTGTTTTTT. Protein product: CASSLSGLMNTGELFF.

In DNA, the CDR3 is TGTGCCAGCAGCCAAGATCGGGGTGAGGCGTACACTGAAGCTTTCTTT. Its protein product is CASSQDRGEAYTEAFF. V usage is TRBV4-2 and J usage is TRBJ1-1, with no clear D. Germline values: CDR1 LGHNA, CDR2 YNFKEQ. The CDR3 sequence is 16 residues long. V shed 0 bases and J shed 3 bases, with 14 bases lying between them.

This chain joins TRBV7-9 and TRBJ2-7; a possible D gene is TRBD1 (5 bases). Germline V gene sequence: CDR1 SEHNR, CDR2 FQNEAQ (reference sequence). V lost 5 bases and J lost 3, with 8 bases in between. This CDR3 has 12 amino acids. CDR3 sequence (DNA): TGTGCCAGCAGCCCTAGGGGCTACGAGCAGTACTTC. It encodes CASSPRGYEQYF.

The V and J genes are TRBV14 and TRBJ1-6, with 9 positions matching TRBD1. The V gene end was trimmed by 7 bases and the J gene end by 7 bases; junction bases not matched to a gene: 8. This CDR3 contains 15 residues. CDR1 and CDR2 from the germline V gene are SGHDN and FVKESK. The CDR3 sequence: CASIRRGTGNSPLHF. In DNA, the CDR3 is TGTGCCAGCATCAGAAGGGGGACAGGGAATTCACCCCTCCACTTT.

The rearrangement uses TRBV19 and TRBJ2-7, with 9 positions matching TRBD2. Germline values: CDR1 LNHDA, CDR2 SQIVND (reference sequence). The CDR3 covers 15 residues. After removal of 7 bases from V and 2 bases from J, the junction contained 9 bases not matched to a gene. In DNA, the CDR3 is TGTGCCAGTAAGGAGGGACTAGCTACCGCCTACGAGCAGTACTTC. It codes for CASKEGLATAYEQYF.

The chain uses TRBV30 and TRBJ2-5; TRBD1 matches 10 bases. CDR1 is GTSNPN, CDR2 SVGIG, per germline (reference sequence). V gave up 4 bases and J gave up 7 bases; unmatched junction bases: 9. The CDR3 runs 14 residues. The CDR3 DNA reads TGTGCCTGGAACCTCGGACAGGGGGAAGGGACCCAGTACTTC. As protein: CAWNLGQGEGTQYF. Using reference TRBV30 and TRBJ2-5 for the parts outside the CDR3, the full variable domain is SQTIHQWPATLVQPVGSPLSLECTVEGTSNPNLYWYRQAAGRGLQLLFYSVGIGQISSEVPQNLSASRPQDRQFILSSKKLLLSDSGFYLCAWNLGQGEGTQYFGPGTRLLVL.

CDR3 sequence (DNA): TGTGCCAGCAGCCTAACATCTGGGACTAGCCGCAATGAGCAGTTCTTC. Translation: CASSLTSGTSRNEQFF. The chain joins TRBV7-2 to TRBJ2-1; the match to TRBD2 covers 9 bases. From germline, CDR1 is SGHTA and CDR2 FQGNSA. The CDR3 consists of 16 residues. V gave up 5 bases and J gave up 6 bases; unmatched junction bases: 11.

This chain joins TRBV6-2 or TRBV6-3 and TRBJ2-1, with no clear D. There are 16 residues in the CDR3. CDR1 and CDR2 from the germline V gene are MNHEY and SVGEGT. Trimming stripped 1 base from V and 8 bases from J, with 18 bases between. CDR3 DNA: TGTGCCAGCAGTTACTTACTATCCCGCCCATCAGATGAGCAGTTCTTC. Translated, it gives CASSYLLSRPSDEQFF.

This chain uses TRBV24-1 with TRBJ2-2, with D perhaps matching TRBD1 (5 bases). The germline V gene encodes CDR1 KGHDR and CDR2 SFDVKD. V shed 8 bases and J shed 2 bases, with 14 bases lying between them. This CDR3 contains 15 residues. The CDR3: CATKSQAGNTGELFF. The CDR3 DNA follows: TGTGCCACCAAATCACAGGCAGGAAACACCGGGGAGCTGTTTTTT.

The chain links TRBV28 to TRBJ1-1; no clear D gene. CDR1 is MDHEN and CDR2 is SYDVKM in the germline V gene. V lost 4 bases and J lost 6, with 12 bases in between. CDR3 length: 13 amino acids. The DNA for the CDR3 is TGTGCCAGCAGTTCCCCCGGGCGGGCTGAAGCTTTCTTT. Encoded protein: CASSSPGRAEAFF.

This clone was seen only a few times. The V and J genes are TRBV6-5 and TRBJ2-3; TRBD2 matches 7 bases. The CDR3 covers 15 residues. Germline values: CDR1 MNHEY, CDR2 SVGAGI. CDR3 sequence reads: CAEKLGGRGADTQYF. The CDR3 DNA reads TGTGCAGAAAAACTGGGGGGGAGAGGGGCCGATACGCAGTATTTT.

This chain uses TRBV7-6 with TRBJ2-1; 11 bases map to TRBD2. The ends lost 5 bases at V and 7 bases at J; junction bases unmatched: 7. The length of the CDR3 is 15 residues. Germline assignment: CDR1 SGHVS and CDR2 FNYEAQ. CDR3 in amino acids: CASSVVAGGANEQFF. The CDR3 DNA follows: TGTGCCAGCAGCGTTGTAGCGGGAGGGGCAAATGAGCAGTTCTTC.

This chain joins TRBV27 and TRBJ2-2; 8 nucleotides line up with TRBD2. Germline CDR1 is MNHEY and CDR2 is SMNVEV (reference sequence). V lost 1 base to trimming and J lost 6 bases; unmatched junction nucleotides: 4. The CDR3 runs 15 residues. The CDR3 nucleotides are TGTGCCAGCAGTTTATACGGGGGGGCGCCCGGGGAGCTGTTTTTT. Its translation: CASSLYGGAPGELFF.

This clone has just a few counts. This rearrangement joins TRBV30 to TRBJ1-5; TRBD1 agrees at 9 bases. V shed 0 bases, J shed 4 bases, and the junction held 10 bases outside the gene matches. This CDR3 is 17 amino acids long. The germline gives CDR1 GTSNPN, CDR2 SVGIG (reference sequence). The CDR3: CAWSVRLGTGRNQPQHF. The CDR3 region has the DNA TGTGCCTGGAGTGTACGACTCGGGACAGGGAGAAATCAGCCCCAGCATTTT.

V and J are TRBV6-2 or TRBV6-3 and TRBJ1-1; D remains unclear. Trimming cost V 1 base and J 1 base, with 4 bases left between them. Looked up from germline, CDR1 is MNHEY and CDR2 is SVGEGT. The CDR3 runs 13 residues. The CDR3, as DNA: TGTGCCAGCAGTTACTTTCAGAACACTGAAGCTTTCTTT. It encodes CASSYFQNTEAFF.